These T cell receptor beta chains were read from a single sample in a study of T-cell memory formation after mild COVID-19. Each CDR3 protein gets one entry after TCRdb re-called the 5' RACE reads with MiXCR. The data show 140,000 to 150,000 distinct CDR3 sequences, about 19% seen once. The sequenced material came from PBMCs or a T cell subset sorted from them (not recorded which). The receptors here all came from an adult woman who had mild COVID-19 (a few samples of this study predate the infection). Cell type and time point are not known. Each CDR3 is given with its conserved first and last residue. D genes are given only for firm matches. A row's size may be missing; if present it is once, few, many or a size class.

CDR3	DNA	V	D	J	size
CSARDPLEGPTDTQYF	TGCAGTGCTAGAGATCCGCTAGAAGGACCCACAGATACGCAGTATTTT	TRBV20-1	.	TRBJ2-3	many
CASSKKQGTYNEQFF	TGTGCCAGTAGTAAGAAGCAGGGGACCTACAATGAGCAGTTCTTC	TRBV19	.	TRBJ2-1	.
CASSLSYSGANVLTF	TGTGCCAGCAGCTTAAGTTACTCTGGGGCCAACGTCCTGACTTTC	TRBV7-2	.	TRBJ2-6	.
CASSFLWGGEETQYF	TGTGCCAGCAGCTTCTTGTGGGGAGGAGAAGAGACCCAGTACTTC	TRBV7-8	.	TRBJ2-5	few
CASSPRTAANTGELFF	TGTGCCAGCAGCCCTCGGACAGCCGCGAACACCGGGGAGCTGTTTTTT	TRBV7-2	.	TRBJ2-2	.
CASSSRLKRTYQETQYF	TGTGCCAGCAGTTCCCGACTGAAACGGACCTACCAAGAGACCCAGTACTTC	TRBV28	.	TRBJ2-5	few
CASSPGGELFF	TGTGCCAGCAGCCCAGGCGGGGAGCTGTTTTTT	TRBV7-9	.	TRBJ2-2	.
CAWRLGGPDTQYF	TGTGCCTGGAGGCTGGGGGGCCCAGATACGCAGTATTTT	TRBV30	.	TRBJ2-3	few
CSADGGSGYTF	TGCAGTGCTGACGGGGGTAGTGGCTACACCTTC	TRBV20-1	.	TRBJ1-2	few
CASSRDRGVQPQHF	TGTGCCAGCAGCCGGGACAGGGGGGTCCAGCCCCAGCATTTT	TRBV12-3/TRBV12-4	TRBD1	TRBJ1-5	.
CASSPSQGRVTGELFF	TGTGCCAGCAGTCCCTCACAGGGGCGGGTCACCGGGGAGCTGTTTTTT	TRBV7-3	TRBD1	TRBJ2-2	.
CASSFFNEKLFF	TGTGCCAGCAGCTTCTTTAATGAAAAACTGTTTTTT	TRBV7-6	.	TRBJ1-4	.
CATSASGVSANTEAFF	TGTGCCACCAGCGCCTCCGGGGTATCCGCCAACACTGAAGCTTTCTTT	TRBV24-1	.	TRBJ1-1	.
CASSPFGGGGTDTQYF	TGTGCCAGCAGCCCCTTTGGGGGGGGGGGCACAGATACGCAGTATTTT	TRBV7-8	TRBD2	TRBJ2-3	many
CSASPGNRYEQYF	TGCAGTGCTAGTCCAGGGAACCGCTACGAGCAGTACTTC	TRBV20-1	.	TRBJ2-7	many
CASSPGQLSNQPQHF	TGTGCCAGCAGCCCGGGACAGCTTAGCAATCAGCCCCAGCATTTT	TRBV7-9	TRBD1	TRBJ1-5	.
CASSLGQGPTYEQYF	TGCGCCAGCAGCTTGGGACAGGGACCAACCTACGAGCAGTACTTC	TRBV5-1	TRBD1	TRBJ2-7	many
CASSFGGYEQQYF	TGTGCCAGCAGCTTTGGCGGGTATGAACAGCAGTACTTC	TRBV11-2	.	TRBJ2-7	.
CASSRIAQGWNGYTF	TGCGCCAGCAGCCGCATCGCTCAGGGGTGGAATGGCTACACCTTC	TRBV4-1	.	TRBJ1-2	.
CASSRIRDGYGYTF	TGTGCCAGCAGCCGCATCAGGGACGGGTATGGCTACACCTTC	TRBV6-5	.	TRBJ1-2	few
CASQAGGALSYEQYF	TGTGCCTCCCAAGCGGGCGGTGCCCTCTCCTACGAGCAGTACTTC	TRBV6-1	.	TRBJ2-7	many
CSARDRNPGYTF	TGCAGTGCTAGAGATCGGAACCCAGGCTACACCTTC	TRBV20-1	.	TRBJ1-2	once
CASSQDFGLAKNIQHF	TGCGCCAGCAGCCAAGACTTCGGACTAGCCAAAAACATTCAGCACTTC	TRBV4-3	TRBD2	TRBJ2-4	few
CNAWRVRDNEQFF	TGCAATGCGTGGAGGGTTCGGGACAATGAGCAGTTCTTC	TRBV20-1	.	TRBJ2-1	few